Presented here are 10 T cell receptor beta chains from one specimen sequenced in a study of CXCR3-negative and CXCR3-positive naive CD8 T cells. Antigens for these TCRs are unknown. General observations from the study: TRB CDR3s of CXCR3-positive naive cells were more hydrophobic than those of CXCR3-negative naive cells.

Via 5' RACE with UMI labels, TRB cDNA libraries were prepared. TCRdb processed the 5' RACE reads again and assigns one entry to each CDR3 protein, with no DNA. In all, the sample yields fewer than 140,000 distinct CDR3 sequences. Sequencing was carried out using naive CXCR3+ CD8+ T cells from blood. The subset is: CD45RO-CCR7+CD27+CD95- naive CD8+ T cells expressing CXCR3 (TNR3+). These receptors were collected from a human donor in good health. Some clones in this sample may be carry-over from other donors' samples.

V usage is TRBV2 and J usage is TRBJ2-1; without DNA, the TCRdb call of TRBD1 cannot be checked. Germline V gives CDR1 SNHLY, CDR2 FYNNEI. The CDR3 loop spans 13 amino acids. The CDR3 loop reads CASIGTEYNEQFF. The whole variable domain, remainder taken from reference TRBV2 and TRBJ2-1, is EPEVTQTPSHQVTQMGQEVILRCVPISNHLYFYWYRQILGQKVEFLVSFYNNEISEKSEIFDDQFSVERPDGSNFTLKIRSTKLEDSAMYFCASIGTEYNEQFFGPGTRLTVL.

The chain is built from TRBV7-8 and TRBJ2-1; TCRdb calls TRBD2, which cannot be checked without DNA. CDR3 length: 16 residues. The germline gives CDR1 SGHVS, CDR2 FQNEAQ. The CDR3 spells CASSLTSGASGNEQFF. The full variable domain, its missing parts supplied by reference TRBV7-8 and TRBJ2-1, is GAGVSQSPRYKVAKRGQDVALRCDPISGHVSLFWYQQALGQGPEFLTYFQNEAQLDKSGLPSDRFFAERPEGSVSTLKIQRTQQEDSAVYLCASSLTSGASGNEQFFGPGTRLTVL.

The genes are TRBV5-6 and TRBJ1-1; TCRdb's D call, TRBD1, is unchecked because there is no DNA. Germline V gene sequence: CDR1 SGHDT, CDR2 YYEEEE. The CDR3 contains 13 residues. The chain's CDR3 is CASSLGGLTEAFF.

The chain recombines TRBV14 with TRBJ2-5. This CDR3 region has 13 residues. The germline CDR1 and CDR2 sequences are SGHDN and FVKESK. The CDR3 is CASSQAAIETQYF.

The CDR3 loop reads CASSSDLRQGLYNEQFF. The V and J genes are TRBV5-6 and TRBJ2-1; TCRdb names TRBD1, which stays unverified in the absence of DNA. CDR3 length equals 17 residues. CDR1 and CDR2 from the germline V gene are SGHDT and YYEEEE.

The chain recombines TRBV11-2 with TRBJ1-1. Germline CDR1 and CDR2: SGHAT and FQNNGV. CDR3 length: 13 residues. The CDR3 sequence: CASSLGFRTEAFF.

This sequence joins TRBV5-4 and TRBJ2-7; absent DNA, TCRdb's TRBD1 call cannot be checked. CDR1 is SGHNT, CDR2 YYREEE, per germline (reference sequence). The CDR3 runs to 14 residues. The chain's CDR3 is CASSEWDRDYEQYF. Together with reference TRBV5-4 and TRBJ2-7, the CDR3 gives the full variable domain: ETGVTQSPTHLIKTRGQQVTLRCSSQSGHNTVSWYQQALGQGPQFIFQYYREEENGRGNFPPRFSGLQFPNYSSELNVNALELDDSALYLCASSEWDRDYEQYFGPGTRLTVT.

The chain is built from TRBV7-8 and TRBJ1-5. CDR3 size: 16 residues. CDR1 SGHVS and CDR2 FQNEAQ come from the germline V gene. The CDR3: CASSLGNGFGNQPQHF.

This chain links TRBV6-2 or TRBV6-3 with TRBJ2-2; TCRdb designates TRBD1, a call that cannot be tested without DNA. Germline V gives CDR1 MNHEY, CDR2 SVGEGT. This CDR3 contains 16 residues. The CDR3 is CASSSDRGFNTGELFF.

The rearrangement links TRBV7-9 to TRBJ1-1. This CDR3 spans 11 amino acids. Per the germline V gene, CDR1 is SEHNR and CDR2 is FQNEAQ (reference sequence). CDR3 loop: CASSLALEAFF.